This T cell receptor beta chain appears in the sequencing data of a study of CD8+ T cells in alopecia areata. Both CD4+ and CD8+ T cells were separated by sorting PBMCs. V lost 7 bases and J 10 bases, leaving 14 bases between the germline ends. Looked up from germline, CDR1 is MGHDK and CDR2 is SYGVNS. The CDR3 runs 12 residues. A single count supports this clone. Its matching antigen is unknown. Broader study findings: Researchers report lesional scalp, most notably alopecia totalis/universalis, outstripped normal scalp in clonality.

Extracted RNA was reverse transcribed, and the resulting cDNA served as sequencing template. Only in-frame clones appear in the TCRdb table, and some are missing; sequencing was by immunoSEQ multiplex PCR. This repertoire shows under 150,000 clones, less than 65% found once; its top ten account for 30% to 45%. The TCR originated in a human donor in good health. The sample comprised CD8+ T cells sorted from blood. The rearrangement joins TRBV25-1 to TRBJ2-1, with D possibly matching TRBD2 (5 bases). CDR3 in DNA: TGTGCCAGCATAAGCTTGGACTGGGAGCAGTTCTTC. This gives the protein CASISLDWEQFF.